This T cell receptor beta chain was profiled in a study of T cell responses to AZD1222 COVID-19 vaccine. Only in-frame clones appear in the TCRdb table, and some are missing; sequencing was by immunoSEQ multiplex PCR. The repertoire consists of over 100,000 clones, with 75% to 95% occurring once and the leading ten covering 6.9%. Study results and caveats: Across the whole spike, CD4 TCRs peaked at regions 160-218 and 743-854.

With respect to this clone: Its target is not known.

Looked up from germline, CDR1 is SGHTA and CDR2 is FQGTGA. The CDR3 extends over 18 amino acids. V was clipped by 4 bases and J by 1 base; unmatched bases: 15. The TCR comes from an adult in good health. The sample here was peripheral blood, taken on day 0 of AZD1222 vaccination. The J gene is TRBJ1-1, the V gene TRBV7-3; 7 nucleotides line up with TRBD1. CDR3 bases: TGTGCCAGCAGCTACACCTGGACAGGTGATGCAAAGAACACTGAAGCTTTCTTT. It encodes CASSYTWTGDAKNTEAFF. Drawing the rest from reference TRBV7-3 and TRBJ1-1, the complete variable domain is GAGVSQTPSNKVTEKGKYVELRCDPISGHTALYWYRQSLGQGPEFLIYFQGTGAADDSGLPNDRFFAVRPEGSVSTLKIQRTERGDSAVYLCASSYTWTGDAKNTEAFFGQGTRLTVV.